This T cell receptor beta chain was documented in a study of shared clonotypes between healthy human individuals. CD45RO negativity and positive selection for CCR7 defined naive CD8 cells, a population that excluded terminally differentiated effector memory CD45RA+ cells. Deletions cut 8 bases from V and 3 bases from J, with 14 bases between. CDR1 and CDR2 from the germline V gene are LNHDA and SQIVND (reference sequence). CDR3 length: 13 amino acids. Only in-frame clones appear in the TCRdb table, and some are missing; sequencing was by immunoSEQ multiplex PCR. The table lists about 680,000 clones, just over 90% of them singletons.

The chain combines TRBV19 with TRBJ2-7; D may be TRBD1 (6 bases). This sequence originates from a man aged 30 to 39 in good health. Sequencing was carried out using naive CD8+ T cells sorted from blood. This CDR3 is CASSGQFGYEQYF. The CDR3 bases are TGTGCCAGTTCAGGACAGTTTGGCTACGAGCAGTACTTC.